This TCR beta chain stems from a study of STAT5B mutations in CD4+ large granular lymphocyte leukemia. Findings of the study overall: Main leukemic clonotypes were patient-specific, but more than 20% appeared at low frequency elsewhere. Without HLA matching, higher CD4+ than CD8+ T-LGLL clonality could reflect small sample size. CD4-sorted patient repertoires seemed more clonal than healthy CD4+ repertoires.

The survey-level immunoSEQ assay was used. Produced via immunoSEQ multiplex PCR; TCRdb's table is partial and in-frame only. Among nearly 35,000 clones listed, about 70% were seen once. This clone showed up just a few times. The antigen is not known. V was clipped by 5 bases and J by 0 bases; unmatched bases: 5. Germline loops: CDR1 MNHNY, CDR2 SVGAGI (reference sequence). There are 15 residues in the CDR3. The sequenced material came from CD4+ T cells from blood buffy coats. The rearrangement uses TRBV6-6 and TRBJ1-1; 8 positions match TRBD1. The origin of this receptor is a human donor in good health. The CDR3 coding sequence is TGTGCCAGCAGTCACGGACAGGGCATGAACACTGAAGCTTTCTTT. Translation gives CASSHGQGMNTEAFF.